The 23 T cell receptor beta chains in this list originate from one sample, sequenced in a study of cytomegalovirus exposure and HLA in healthy donors. PCR used 60 Vbeta primers and 13 Jbeta primers. Method: immunoSEQ multiplex PCR; TCRdb's copy keeps in-frame clones and lacks some. The sample contains 85,000 to 100,000 clones, more than 75% of which appear only once. Sequenced material: PBMCs. These receptors were obtained from a woman between 55 and 75 years old in good health and CMV-seronegative.

The chain couples TRBV7-7 to TRBJ1-1, with D perhaps TRBD1 (6 bases). V lost 5 bases, J lost 2 bases, and 18 bases lay in between. The CDR3 is 16 amino acids. In germline, CDR1 is SSHAT, CDR2 FNYEAQ (reference sequence). The CDR3 region is CASSEFKSGVNTEAFF. The CDR3 nucleotides are TGTGCCAGCAGCGAATTTAAATCAGGGGTAAACACTGAAGCTTTCTTT.

This sequence joins TRBV11-3 and TRBJ2-1, with a possible D match to TRBD2 (6 bases). Trimming pared 8 bases from V and 8 bases from J, leaving 19 bases between. This CDR3 has 14 amino acids. Germline V gene data show CDR1 as SGHNT and CDR2 as YENEEA. Here the CDR3 reads CASQPGLSSDEQFF. CDR3 DNA sequence: TGTGCCAGCCAACCGGGACTCTCATCGGATGAGCAGTTCTTC.

The chain uses TRBV18 and TRBJ2-3; 9 bases match TRBD2. The V and J ends lost 3 bases and 7 bases, in that order; junction bases with no gene match: 14. The germline V gene has CDR1 KGHSH and CDR2 LQKENI. The CDR3 is 17 residues long. The CDR3 loop is CASSPPISGRGRNTQYF. The DNA of the CDR3 is TGTGCCAGCTCACCTCCCATTAGCGGGAGAGGGCGAAATACGCAGTATTTT.

The genes are TRBV5-5 and TRBJ1-1; D unclear. Looked up from germline, CDR1 is SGHKS and CDR2 is YYEKEE (reference sequence). This CDR3 comprises 12 residues. Trimming cost V 0 bases and J 8 bases, with 8 bases left between them. The CDR3 reads CASSLDSGEAFF. The DNA for the CDR3 is TGTGCCAGCAGCTTGGATTCCGGGGAAGCTTTCTTT.

The chain couples TRBV27 to TRBJ1-6; D remains ambiguous. In germline, CDR1 is MNHEY, CDR2 SMNVEV (reference sequence). This CDR3 comprises 13 residues. V lost 0 bases, J lost 9 bases, and 6 bases lay in between. CDR3 DNA sequence: TGTGCCAGCAGTTTATCGGGAGGTTCACCCCTCCACTTT. Its protein product is CASSLSGGSPLHF.

This chain links TRBV15 with TRBJ2-4; a weak D match, TRBD2 (6 bases). The V end was cut by 0 bases, the J end by 0 bases, with 12 bases between. Germline values: CDR1 LNHNV, CDR2 YYDKDF (reference sequence). The CDR3 loop spans 17 amino acids. The CDR3 DNA sequence: TGTGCCACCAGCAGAGAACTAGCCATCCTAGCCAAAAACATTCAGTACTTC. Amino acids: CATSRELAILAKNIQYF.

V and J are TRBV28 and TRBJ2-7; 11 positions match TRBD2. This CDR3 is 15 amino acids long. The junction had 4 bases not matched to a gene; V was cut back by 4 bases and J by 2 bases. In germline, CDR1 is MDHEN, CDR2 SYDVKM. The CDR3 loop is CASSSIAGGTYEQYF. CDR3 nucleotide sequence: TGTGCCAGCAGTTCAATAGCGGGAGGGACCTACGAGCAGTACTTC. Together with reference TRBV28 and TRBJ2-7, the CDR3 gives the full variable domain: DVKVTQSSRYLVKRTGEKVFLECVQDMDHENMFWYRQDPGLGLRLIYFSYDVKMKEKGDIPEGYSVSREKKERFSLILESASTNQTSMYLCASSSIAGGTYEQYFGPGTRLTVT.

This chain links TRBV19 with TRBJ1-2; D unresolved. CDR1 and CDR2 (germline): LNHDA, SQIVND (reference sequence). There are 15 residues in the CDR3. The germline V and J ends were trimmed by 3 bases and 0 bases, with 11 bases remaining between them. This CDR3 is CASSMQPGANYGYTF. CDR3 bases: TGTGCCAGTAGTATGCAGCCGGGAGCTAACTATGGCTACACCTTC.

The chain is built from TRBV4-3 and TRBJ2-3; 13 bases are a match to TRBD2. The CDR3 runs to 16 residues. V dropped 4 bases and J dropped 3; count of bases not matched to a gene: 4. Germline CDR1 and CDR2: LGHNA and YSLEER. The CDR3 loop reads CASSRGLAGVTDTQYF. In DNA, the CDR3 is TGCGCCAGCAGCCGCGGACTAGCGGGAGTGACAGATACGCAGTATTTT.

This chain connects TRBV4-3 to TRBJ1-5, with TRBD1 matching 8 bases. This CDR3 spans 14 amino acids. The J segment lost 7 bases and the V segment lost 4 bases, leaving 6 bases of the junction unmatched. CDR1 and CDR2 from the germline V gene are LGHNA and YSLEER. The CDR3, as DNA: TGCGCCAGCAGCCCAGGACAGGGATCCCAGCCCCAGCATTTT. It yields the protein CASSPGQGSQPQHF.

To note about this clone: Other DNA sequences in the sample encode the same CDR3. The rearrangement joins TRBV18 to TRBJ2-7, with TRBD1 identical over 10 bases. The V gene's germline CDR1 is KGHSH and CDR2 LQKENI. V lost 4 bases, J lost 3 bases, and 6 bases stayed unmatched. The CDR3 length is 15 residues. The CDR3 sequence is CASSRPGQGIYEQYF. The CDR3, as DNA: TGTGCCAGCTCACGACCGGGACAGGGGATCTACGAGCAGTACTTC.

CDR3 coding DNA: TGTGCCAGCAGCCCGGACGACAGGGGGCTTTTTCAGCCCCAGCATTTT. This translates into CASSPDDRGLFQPQHF. The chain couples TRBV7-2 to TRBJ1-5, with 10 bases aligning to TRBD1. The CDR3 has 16 amino acids. Germline-derived CDR1 and CDR2 are SGHTA and FQGNSA. Losses at the gene ends were 5 bases for V and 6 bases for J; bases not matched to a gene: 10.

The chain carries TRBV5-1 and TRBJ2-3; 9 nucleotides line up with TRBD2. This CDR3 has 16 amino acids. CDR1 and CDR2 (germline): SGHRS, YFSETQ. V was clipped by 2 bases and J by 2 bases; unmatched bases: 6. This CDR3 reads CASSFGLAGITDTQYF. CDR3 sequence (DNA): TGCGCCAGCAGCTTTGGTCTAGCGGGAATCACAGATACGCAGTATTTT.

The CDR3 coding sequence is TGTGCCAGCAGCTACCTAAGCGGGGGGGCAGGTGGTGAGCAGTTCTTC. This sequence encodes CASSYLSGGAGGEQFF. V gene TRBV7-8 combines with J gene TRBJ2-1; 10 nucleotides match TRBD2. CDR1 SGHVS and CDR2 FQNEAQ come from the germline V gene. The length of the CDR3 is 16 residues. The junction had 12 bases not matched to a gene; V was cut back by 4 bases and J by 9 bases.

The rearrangement joins TRBV6-5 to TRBJ1-2; the D gene is possibly TRBD1 (6 bases). The CDR3 has 13 residues. Germline V lookup: CDR1 MNHEY, CDR2 SVGAGI. Trimming cost V 4 bases and J 2 bases, with 8 bases left between them. Here the CDR3 DNA reads TGTGCCAGCAGTTCCGGACAGAACTATGGCTACACCTTC. Its protein product is CASSSGQNYGYTF.

This rearrangement joins TRBV7-2 to TRBJ2-1; a weak D match, TRBD1 (6 bases). Germline CDR1 and CDR2: SGHTA and FQGNSA. The CDR3 length is 15 residues. The V gene lost 3 bases and the J gene lost 0 bases, with 9 bases spanning the gap. CDR3 sequence: CASSFTGSSYNEQFF. The CDR3 coding sequence is TGTGCCAGCAGCTTCACAGGGAGCTCCTACAATGAGCAGTTCTTC.

Comment on this clone: Other DNA sequences within the sample encode an identical CDR3. The rearrangement links TRBV15 to TRBJ2-7; 7 nucleotides line up with TRBD1. J lost 4 bases, V lost 6 bases, and 9 bases had no gene match. Germline V lookup: CDR1 LNHNV, CDR2 YYDKDF (reference sequence). The CDR3 length is 14 residues. CDR3 nucleotide sequence: TGTGCCACCAGACGAGACAGGGCCTCGTACGAGCAGTACTTC. Protein sequence: CATRRDRASYEQYF.

The chain employs TRBV28 and TRBJ2-1; weak D call: TRBD2 (5 bases). Germline-derived CDR1 and CDR2 are MDHEN and SYDVKM. CDR3 size: 19 residues. V was pared by 4 bases and J by 0 bases, with 22 bases between. CDR3 sequence: CASSYSGKAYPGSYNEQFF. Written as DNA, the CDR3 is TGTGCCAGCAGTTACTCCGGGAAAGCTTACCCGGGCTCCTACAATGAGCAGTTCTTC.

The chain combines TRBV7-9 with TRBJ1-1; unclear D gene. The CDR3 has 11 residues. Germline V gives CDR1 SEHNR, CDR2 FQNEAQ (reference sequence). V was cut by 6 bases and J by 1 base, with 3 bases left in between. CDR3 loop: CASSQNTEAFF. The CDR3 DNA reads as TGTGCCAGCAGTCAGAACACTGAAGCTTTCTTT.

The chain links TRBV2 to TRBJ2-7; maybe TRBD2 (6 bases). The CDR3 has 14 residues. Germline V gene lookup returns CDR1 SNHLY and CDR2 FYNNEI. V was clipped by 3 bases and J by 6 bases, with 15 bases between them. CDR3 bases: TGTGCCAGCAGTGAGGAAAGGGGAGGCTCCGAGCAGTACTTC. As protein: CASSEERGGSEQYF.

V and J are TRBV7-9 and TRBJ2-5; D perhaps matches TRBD2 (6 bases). The V gene lost 1 base and the J gene lost 4 bases, with 13 bases spanning the gap. The CDR3 loop spans 15 amino acids. Germline values: CDR1 SEHNR, CDR2 FQNEAQ (reference sequence). CDR3 bases: TGTGCCAGCAGCTTAGATGCGGGGCGGGGAGAGACCCAGTACTTC. Protein sequence: CASSLDAGRGETQYF.

The chain links TRBV5-6 to TRBJ1-1, with D unresolved. CDR1 and CDR2 (germline): SGHDT, YYEEEE. Trimming removed 7 bases from V and 11 bases from J, with 21 bases in between. The CDR3 contains 13 residues. The CDR3 nucleotides read TGTGCCAGCGGCGTCGGACGGCCAGGAGGGGCTTTCTTT. As protein: CASGVGRPGGAFF.

This clone was detected only a few times. The V gene is TRBV5-1, the J gene TRBJ1-1; 7 bases match TRBD1. Germline lookup yields CDR1 SGHRS and CDR2 YFSETQ. The CDR3 runs to 15 residues. With V trimmed by 4 bases and J by 0 bases, 6 bases remained unmatched. The CDR3 loop is CASSQRDSLNTEAFF. The CDR3 nucleotides read TGCGCCAGCAGCCAAAGGGACAGCCTGAACACTGAAGCTTTCTTT.